The source of this T cell receptor beta chain is a study of cytomegalovirus exposure and HLA in healthy donors. Notes on the study in general: Within an earlier analysis, most TCR beta V segments proved productive either about 90% or about 30% of the time. For most subjects, TCR beta sequences were reported to predict HLA-A and HLA-B alleles with accuracy.

The CDR3 runs 14 residues. Germline V gene data show CDR1 as SEHNR and CDR2 as FQNEAQ (reference sequence). With 8 bases clipped from V and 4 bases from J, the junction kept 7 bases outside the gene matches. Donors in the study were healthy people who gave bone marrow. PCR used 60 Vbeta primers and 13 Jbeta primers. As originally analysed: About 11 million of around 85 million unique TCR beta chains were shared, per a later count. This table comes from immunoSEQ multiplex PCR, and its TCRdb copy is limited to in-frame clones, with some not included. D and trimming were read from the DNA, whereas the V and J calls and clone size are those reported in that table. The sample consists of fewer than 200,000 clones, around 80% of them appearing once. A word on this clone: The antigen remains undetermined.

Sequencing was carried out using PBMCs. The TCR comes from a woman under 30 in good health and CMV-seronegative. The chain recombines TRBV7-9 with TRBJ2-1; TRBD2 matches 8 bases. The CDR3 sequence is CASQLAVGYNEQFF. CDR3 DNA sequence: TGTGCCAGCCAACTAGCGGTAGGGTACAATGAGCAGTTCTTC. The whole variable domain, remainder taken from reference TRBV7-9 and TRBJ2-1, is DTGVSQNPRHKITKRGQNVTFRCDPISEHNRLYWYRQTLGQGPEFLTYFQNEAQLEKSRLLSDRFSAERPKGSFSTLEIQRTEQGDSAMYLCASQLAVGYNEQFFGPGTRLTVL.